The present T cell receptor (beta chain) was sequenced within a study of CXCR3-negative and CXCR3-positive naive CD8 T cells. The wider study: The libraries yielded about 150 million TRB reads, about 1.5 +/- 0.3 million each.

The study, taken as a whole, reports: Naive CXCR3-negative cells resembled naive CXCR3-positive cells in TRBV-TRBJ usage; memory cells differed.

It was by 5' RACE with UMI labels that the TRB cDNA libraries were prepared. TCRdb re-called the 5' RACE reads and catalogs CDR3 proteins one per entry, DNA excluded. The sample spans 90,000 to 100,000 distinct CDR3 sequences; the ten largest clones claim around 1.7%. A word on this clonotype: Its antigen is unidentified.

Germline V gene sequence: CDR1 WNHNN, CDR2 SYGVQD (reference sequence). This CDR3 spans 18 amino acids. Subsets of CD8+ T cells were each sorted in triplicate at approximately 270,000 cells apiece. Among CD8+ T cells, naive ones were CD45RO-CCR7+CD27+CD95-. Sequenced: naive CXCR3- CD8+ T cells from blood. Regarding subset: CD45RO-CCR7+CD27+CD95- naive CD8+ T cells lacking CXCR3 (TNR3-). The chain has TRBV10-1 and TRBJ2-5; the D call from TCRdb, TRBD2, cannot be confirmed without DNA. The clonotype comes from a human donor in good health. Some clones in this sample may be carry-over from other donors' samples. CDR3 residues: CASSEGLAGTSSRETQYF.